The clone carrying this TCR beta chain came up a few times. This sample stems from a study of T cells in Graves' hyperthyroidism and ophthalmopathy. RNA transcripts gave rise to amplified TCR beta CDR3 regions. HTBI primers were the set used in a first-round RT-PCR of the TCR CDR3. TCRdb fed the multiplex PCR reads into MiXCR, producing one record per CDR3 protein. Of 530,000 or so distinct CDR3 sequences detected, roughly 17% appear once; the ten largest clones hold roughly 18%. A 10 ml volume of fresh peripheral blood provided the PBMCs. Sequencing was done on a sample of blood. This receptor was taken from a woman aged 18-35 years with Graves' ophthalmopathy.

The CDR3 sequence: CASSIDLGTGRNTEAFF. In nucleotides, the CDR3 is TGTGCCAGTAGTATAGATCTCGGGACAGGGAGGAACACTGAAGCTTTCTTT. The V and J genes are TRBV19 and TRBJ1-1; the match to TRBD1 covers 9 bases. J was trimmed by 1 base and V by 0 bases; bases with no gene match: 6. The CDR3 consists of 17 residues. CDR1 is LNHDA, CDR2 SQIVND, per germline (reference sequence).